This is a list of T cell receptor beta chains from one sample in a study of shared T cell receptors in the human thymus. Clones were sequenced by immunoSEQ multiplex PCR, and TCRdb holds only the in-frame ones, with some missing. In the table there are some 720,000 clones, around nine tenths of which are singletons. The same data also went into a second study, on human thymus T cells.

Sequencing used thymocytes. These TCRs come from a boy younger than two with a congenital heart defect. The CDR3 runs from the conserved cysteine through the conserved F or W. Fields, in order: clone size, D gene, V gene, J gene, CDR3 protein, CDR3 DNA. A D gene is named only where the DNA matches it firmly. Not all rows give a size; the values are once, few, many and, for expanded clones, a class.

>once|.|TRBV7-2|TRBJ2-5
CASSLRPLLHPRETQYF
TGTGCCAGCAGCCTCAGACCCTTACTACACCCGCGGGAGACCCAGTACTTC
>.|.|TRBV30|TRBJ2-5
CAWSFRETWGETQYF
TGTGCCTGGAGTTTTCGGGAAACGTGGGGAGAGACCCAGTACTTC
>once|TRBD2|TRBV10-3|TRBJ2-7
CAISVIGGSGTYEQYF
TGTGCCATCAGTGTTATCGGTGGTAGCGGGACCTACGAGCAGTACTTC
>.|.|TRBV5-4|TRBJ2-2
CASSPEPTGSETGELFF
TGTGCCAGCAGCCCCGAGCCCACAGGGTCGGAGACCGGGGAGCTGTTTTTT
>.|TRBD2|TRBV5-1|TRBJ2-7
CASSLGWGGRAYEQYF
TGCGCCAGCAGCTTGGGGTGGGGCGGGAGGGCCTACGAGCAGTACTTC
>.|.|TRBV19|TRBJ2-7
CASSAGAAGWYEQYF
TGTGCCAGTAGTGCGGGGGCAGCCGGGTGGTACGAGCAGTACTTC
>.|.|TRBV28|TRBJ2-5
CASRLGRETQYF
TGTGCCAGCAGATTGGGCCGAGAGACCCAGTACTTC
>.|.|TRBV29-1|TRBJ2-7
CSVLQGFEQYF
TGCAGCGTTCTACAGGGCTTCGAGCAGTACTTC
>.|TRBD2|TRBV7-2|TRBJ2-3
CASSQAGGTDTQYF
TGTGCCAGCAGCCAAGCGGGAGGGACAGATACGCAGTATTTT
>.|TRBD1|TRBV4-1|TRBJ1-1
CASSQDQGETEAFF
TGCGCCAGCAGCCAAGATCAGGGGGAGACTGAAGCTTTCTTT
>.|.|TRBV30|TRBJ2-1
CAWEGFEQFF
TGTGCCTGGGAGGGTTTTGAGCAGTTCTTC
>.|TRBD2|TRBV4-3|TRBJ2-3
CASSQVETSVRDTQYF
TGCGCCAGCAGCCAAGTGGAGACTAGCGTAAGGGATACGCAGTATTTT
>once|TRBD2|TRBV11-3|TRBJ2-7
CASSFRTSGNYEQYF
TGTGCCAGCAGCTTTCGGACTAGCGGGAACTACGAGCAGTACTTC
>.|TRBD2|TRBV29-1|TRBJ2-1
CSVVAGGPGEQFF
TGCAGCGTGGTAGCGGGAGGGCCTGGTGAGCAGTTCTTC
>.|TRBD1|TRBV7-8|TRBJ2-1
CASSTRDSSYNEQFF
TGTGCCAGCAGCACCCGGGACAGCTCCTACAATGAGCAGTTCTTC
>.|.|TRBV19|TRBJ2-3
CASSTGPPLSTDTQYF
TGTGCCAGTAGTACCGGTCCCCCTCTTAGCACAGATACGCAGTATTTT
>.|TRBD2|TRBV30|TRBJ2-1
CAWISPSGRDYNEQFF
TGTGCCTGGATCTCCCCTAGCGGGAGGGATTACAATGAGCAGTTCTTC
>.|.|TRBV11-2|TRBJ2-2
CASVYPSAGNTGELFF
TGTGCCAGCGTATACCCAAGCGCGGGGAACACCGGGGAGCTGTTTTTT
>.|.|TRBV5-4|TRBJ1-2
CASSRLGREGGYTF
TGTGCCAGCAGCCGACTGGGCAGGGAGGGTGGCTACACCTTC
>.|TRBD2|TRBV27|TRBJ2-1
CASKRTSGINEQFF
TGTGCCAGCAAAAGGACTAGCGGGATCAATGAGCAGTTCTTC
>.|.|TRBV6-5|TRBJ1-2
CASRGHLGYTF
TGTGCCAGCAGGGGACACCTTGGCTACACCTTC
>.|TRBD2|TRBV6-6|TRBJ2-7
CASSHRGLGSSYEQYF
TGTGCCAGCAGTCACCGAGGACTAGGGAGCTCCTACGAGCAGTACTTC
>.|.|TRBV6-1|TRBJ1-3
CASSEARQASWENTIYF
TGTGCCAGCAGTGAAGCGAGACAGGCTAGCTGGGAAAACACCATATATTTT
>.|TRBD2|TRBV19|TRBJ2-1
CASSMGSPRGLAEYYNEQFF
TGTGCCAGTAGTATGGGATCCCCCCGAGGGCTAGCGGAGTACTACAATGAGCAGTTCTTC
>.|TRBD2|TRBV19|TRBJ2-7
CATRSASGKGEQYF
TGTGCCACCAGGTCGGCTAGCGGGAAAGGCGAGCAGTACTTC
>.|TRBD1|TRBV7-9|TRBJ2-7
CASSSDSTGGEYEQYF
TGTGCCAGCAGCTCCGATTCGACAGGGGGGGAGTACGAGCAGTACTTC
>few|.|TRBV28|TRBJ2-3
CASSFLTGIDTQYF
TGTGCCAGCAGTTTTCTGACGGGGATCGATACGCAGTATTTT
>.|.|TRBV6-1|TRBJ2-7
CASSDPDRHYEQYF
TGTGCCAGCAGTGATCCCGACAGGCACTACGAGCAGTACTTC
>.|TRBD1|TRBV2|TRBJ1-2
CASSQRGHYTGQGLRGGYTF
TGTGCCAGCAGCCAACGTGGGCATTATACGGGACAGGGGCTTAGGGGTGGCTACACCTTC
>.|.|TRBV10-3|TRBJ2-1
CATCASLHNEQFF
TGTGCCACTTGTGCGAGCCTCCACAATGAGCAGTTCTTC
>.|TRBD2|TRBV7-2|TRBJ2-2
CASSLGRTSHGELFF
TGTGCCAGCAGCTTAGGAAGGACTAGTCACGGGGAGCTGTTTTTT
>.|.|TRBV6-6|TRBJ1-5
CASSPHPTDSNQPQHF
TGTGCCAGCAGCCCTCATCCGACAGATAGCAATCAGCCCCAGCATTTT
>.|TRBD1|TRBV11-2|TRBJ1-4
CASSVRQGLNEKLFF
TGTGCCAGCAGCGTTAGACAGGGGCTTAATGAAAAACTGTTTTTT
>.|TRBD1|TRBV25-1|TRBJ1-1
CASTPDRGGTEAFF
TGTGCCAGCACTCCGGACAGGGGGGGAACTGAAGCTTTCTTT
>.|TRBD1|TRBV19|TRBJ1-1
CASSIRGQGNTEAFF
TGTGCCAGTAGTATTAGGGGACAGGGGAACACTGAAGCTTTCTTT
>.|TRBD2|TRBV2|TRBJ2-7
CASSTSGRRWGEQYF
TGTGCCAGCTCCACTAGCGGGAGGAGGTGGGGCGAGCAGTACTTC
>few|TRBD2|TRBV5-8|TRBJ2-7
CASSLGRGHPTYEQYF
TGTGCCAGCAGCCTCGGGAGGGGACACCCCACCTACGAGCAGTACTTC
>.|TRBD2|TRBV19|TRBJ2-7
CASSMLDGAGRFREQYF
TGTGCCAGTAGTATGCTTGATGGAGCGGGAAGGTTTCGGGAGCAGTACTTC
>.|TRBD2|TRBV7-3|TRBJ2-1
CASSLMPLSGRADEQFF
TGTGCCAGCAGCTTAATGCCTCTTAGCGGGAGGGCAGATGAGCAGTTCTTC
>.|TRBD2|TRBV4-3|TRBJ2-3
CASSPPQDSGSSTDTQYF
TGCGCCAGCAGCCCCCCCCAGGACAGCGGGAGCAGTACAGATACGCAGTATTTT
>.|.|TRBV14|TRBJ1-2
CASSPLRISNYGYTF
TGTGCCAGCAGTCCCCTGAGGATATCTAACTATGGCTACACCTTC
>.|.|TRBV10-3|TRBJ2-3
CAISESSTNRPDTQYF
TGTGCCATCAGTGAGTCGTCCACGAACAGGCCAGATACGCAGTATTTT
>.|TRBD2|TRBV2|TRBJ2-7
CASRAPGTNRYEQYF
TGTGCCAGCAGAGCCCCCGGGACTAACCGATACGAGCAGTACTTC
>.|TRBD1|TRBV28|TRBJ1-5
CASSPTTGDVNQPQHF
TGTGCCAGCAGTCCTACTACAGGGGACGTGAATCAGCCCCAGCATTTT
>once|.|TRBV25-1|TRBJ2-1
CASSGDSASSYNEQFF
TGTGCCAGCAGTGGGGACTCGGCAAGCTCCTACAATGAGCAGTTCTTC
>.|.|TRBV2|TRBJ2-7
CASLDRPTTYEQYF
TGTGCCAGCCTAGACAGACCCACAACCTACGAGCAGTACTTC
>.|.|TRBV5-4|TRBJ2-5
CASSLQKETQYF
TGTGCCAGCAGCTTACAAAAAGAGACCCAGTACTTC
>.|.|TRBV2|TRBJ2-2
CAGRTDLNTGELFF
TGTGCCGGGAGGACGGACTTAAACACCGGGGAGCTGTTTTTT
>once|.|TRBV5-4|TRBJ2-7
CASSLEWESSYEQYF
TGTGCCAGCAGCTTGGAATGGGAGAGCTCCTACGAGCAGTACTTC
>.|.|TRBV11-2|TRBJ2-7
CASSSVRGSAYEQYF
TGTGCCAGCAGCTCCGTTAGGGGGTCAGCCTACGAGCAGTACTTC
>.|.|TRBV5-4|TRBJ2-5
CASSFGGGRLQETQYF
TGTGCCAGCAGTTTTGGGGGGGGGCGCCTTCAAGAGACCCAGTACTTC
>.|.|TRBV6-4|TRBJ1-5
CASSFNRHLRGKVSNQPQHF
TGTGCCAGCAGTTTTAATAGACACCTCAGGGGAAAAGTTTCGAATCAGCCCCAGCATTTT